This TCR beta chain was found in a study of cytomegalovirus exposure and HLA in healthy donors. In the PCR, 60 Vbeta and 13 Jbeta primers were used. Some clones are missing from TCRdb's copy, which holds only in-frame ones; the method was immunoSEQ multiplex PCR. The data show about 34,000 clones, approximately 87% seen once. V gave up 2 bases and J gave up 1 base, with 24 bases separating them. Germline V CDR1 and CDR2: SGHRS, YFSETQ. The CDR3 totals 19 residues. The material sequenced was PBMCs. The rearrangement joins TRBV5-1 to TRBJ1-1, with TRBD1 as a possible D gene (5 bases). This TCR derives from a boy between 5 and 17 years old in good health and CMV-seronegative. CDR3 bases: TGCGCCAGCAGCTTTGACATTTTGGGGCAGGGACTTCAGAACACTGAAGCTTTCTTT. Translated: CASSFDILGQGLQNTEAFF.